What follows are 31 T cell receptor beta chains derived from one specimen sequenced in a study of PD-1 blockade in classical Hodgkin lymphoma. The method was immunoSEQ multiplex PCR; TCRdb's version includes in-frame clones alone and lacks a portion of them. The sample consists of over 25,000 clones, roughly 88% of them appearing once. Exposure to brentuximab vedotin varied, and each patient had relapsed following autologous stem cell transplantation. Thawed PBMCs were subjected to magnetic negative selection, which yielded isolated CD8+ T cells. Sample: CD8+ T cells from blood, taken at baseline. The receptors originated from a human donor with classical Hodgkin lymphoma.

This chain joins TRBV5-4 and TRBJ2-1; 7 bases fit TRBD1. CDR3 length equals 13 residues. CDR1 SGHNT and CDR2 YYREEE come from the germline V gene (reference sequence). V gave up 0 bases and J gave up 8 bases; unmatched junction bases: 2. CDR3: CASSLGGGDEQFF. Written as DNA, the CDR3 is TGTGCCAGCAGCTTGGGAGGGGGCGATGAGCAGTTCTTC.

This chain connects TRBV7-6 to TRBJ2-1; the match to TRBD2 covers 9 bases. The CDR3 has 16 residues. V shed 1 base and J 5 bases; nucleotides not matched to a gene: 6. From germline, CDR1 is SGHVS and CDR2 FNYEAQ. The CDR3 sequence: CASSLGSSGTNNEQFF. For the CDR3, the DNA is TGTGCCAGCAGCTTAGGGTCTAGCGGGACCAACAATGAGCAGTTCTTC.

Here the CDR3 reads CASSAPGGGPSYEQYF. CDR3 bases: TGTGCCAGCAGCGCCCCGGGGGGCGGTCCCTCCTACGAGCAGTACTTC. This rearrangement joins TRBV9 to TRBJ2-7; tentatively, D is TRBD2 (7 bases). The CDR3 has 16 residues. Per germline, CDR1 SGDLS and CDR2 YYNGEE. V dropped 3 bases and J dropped 0 bases, with 16 bases sitting between them.

The chain joins TRBV7-9 to TRBJ2-7; 10 nucleotides agree with TRBD1. Germline trimming cut 3 bases from V and 3 bases from J; bases unmatched to any gene: 8. CDR3 length: 16 residues. Germline CDR1 reads SEHNR; CDR2 reads FQNEAQ (reference sequence). CDR3 amino acids: CASSFDRGLFGYEQYF. Written as DNA, the CDR3 is TGTGCCAGCAGCTTCGACAGGGGGCTTTTTGGCTACGAGCAGTACTTC.

The gene calls are TRBV7-3 and TRBJ1-1; tentatively, D is TRBD1 (6 bases). The germline gives CDR1 SGHTA, CDR2 FQGTGA. The CDR3 contains 15 residues. V lost 2 bases to trimming and J lost 4 bases, with 14 bases between them. This chain's CDR3 is CASSLGGGSGTEAFF. In DNA, the CDR3 is TGTGCCAGCAGCTTAGGGGGCGGCTCTGGCACTGAAGCTTTCTTT.

The genes are TRBV29-1 and TRBJ1-2; D possibly corresponds to TRBD1 (6 bases). Per the germline V gene, CDR1 is SQVTM and CDR2 is ANQGSEA. This CDR3 is built from 15 residues. V was pared by 5 bases and J by 0 bases, with 16 bases between. The CDR3 DNA sequence: TGCAGCGTTAGAAATGGACAGAAGACTAACTATGGCTACACCTTC. This encodes CSVRNGQKTNYGYTF.

The chain employs TRBV6-1 and TRBJ2-5; TRBD2 aligns across 9 bases. Per the germline V gene, CDR1 is MNHNS and CDR2 is SASEGT. The CDR3 extends over 18 amino acids. Germline trimming cut 0 bases from V and 5 bases from J; bases unmatched to any gene: 13. In DNA, the CDR3 is TGTGCCAGCAGTGAAGCGCTAGATAGCGGGAGTTTGGGCGAGACCCAGTACTTC. It encodes CASSEALDSGSLGETQYF.

The V gene is TRBV2, the J gene TRBJ1-2; possibly TRBD1 for D (6 bases). V was shortened by 3 bases and J by 8 bases, with 13 bases between the two germline ends. The CDR3 runs 13 residues. Germline V gene lookup returns CDR1 SNHLY and CDR2 FYNNEI. The CDR3 bases are TGTGCCAGCAGTGAGTGGGGGGGCACGGGCTACACCTTC. Translated: CASSEWGGTGYTF.

The genes are TRBV28 and TRBJ2-1, with 9 nucleotides matching TRBD2. This CDR3 is built from 15 residues. CDR1 is MDHEN, CDR2 SYDVKM, per germline. Trimming at V came to 5 bases and at J to 5 bases, leaving 7 bases not matched to a gene. The CDR3: CASSPIAGVHNEQFF. The CDR3 DNA follows: TGTGCCAGCAGTCCTATAGCGGGAGTCCACAATGAGCAGTTCTTC. The complete variable domain, with remaining parts taken from reference TRBV28 and TRBJ2-1, reads DVKVTQSSRYLVKRTGEKVFLECVQDMDHENMFWYRQDPGLGLRLIYFSYDVKMKEKGDIPEGYSVSREKKERFSLILESASTNQTSMYLCASSPIAGVHNEQFFGPGTRLTVL.

J is TRBJ2-1 and V is TRBV9; D unclear. V dropped 0 bases and J dropped 4 bases, with 11 bases sitting between them. This CDR3 comprises 15 residues. Germline assignment: CDR1 SGDLS and CDR2 YYNGEE. CDR3 sequence reads: CASSVATLGYNEQFF. The CDR3 DNA is TGTGCCAGCAGCGTAGCTACTCTGGGTTACAATGAGCAGTTCTTC.

The chain carries TRBV5-6 and TRBJ2-3, with D perhaps TRBD2 (5 bases). Germline CDR1 SGHDT, CDR2 YYEEEE. Trimming took 4 bases from V and 1 from J, leaving 16 bases between them. The CDR3 has 16 amino acids. CDR3 sequence reads: CASSRSSTSRTDTQYF. The CDR3 coding sequence is TGTGCCAGCAGCAGGTCTAGCACCAGCCGCACAGATACGCAGTATTTT.

The rearrangement uses TRBV5-1 and TRBJ1-4; no reliable D call. There are 14 residues in the CDR3. V lost 4 bases, J lost 6 bases, and 13 bases lay in between. The germline V gene has CDR1 SGHRS and CDR2 YFSETQ. The CDR3 protein is CASSPGSDYEKLFF. The CDR3 nucleotides are TGCGCCAGCAGCCCGGGGAGCGACTATGAAAAACTGTTTTTT.

The chain links TRBV6-1 to TRBJ2-7; D gene ambiguous. The CDR3 extends over 12 amino acids. V lost 3 bases, J lost 3 bases, and 6 bases lay in between. The germline V gene encodes CDR1 MNHNS and CDR2 SASEGT. The CDR3 loop reads CASSDRYYEQYF. Written as DNA, the CDR3 is TGTGCCAGCAGTGACAGATACTACGAGCAGTACTTC.

The genes are TRBV2 and TRBJ1-2, with D unresolved. This CDR3 is 17 amino acids long. V lost 2 bases to trimming and J lost 3 bases, with 19 bases between them. Germline V gene sequence: CDR1 SNHLY, CDR2 FYNNEI. The CDR3 is CASSETDGFVTDYGYTF. The CDR3 bases are TGTGCCAGCAGTGAAACCGACGGATTTGTGACTGACTATGGCTACACCTTC.

The CDR3 DNA reads TGTGCCAGCAGCCCTCTCGGGACAGCTCAGTACTTC. Protein: CASSPLGTAQYF. The chain links TRBV27 to TRBJ2-7, with 7 bases that match TRBD1. CDR1 is MNHEY and CDR2 is SMNVEV in the germline V gene (reference sequence). CDR3 length: 12 residues. V trimming: 6 bases; J trimming: 10 bases; junction bases outside the gene matches: 9.

The chain employs TRBV10-2 and TRBJ2-4; 10 nucleotides match TRBD1. The CDR3 has 17 residues. Germline CDR1 WSHSY, CDR2 SAAADI. Trimming cost V 0 bases and J 10 bases; bases outside gene matches: 12. The CDR3 region has the DNA TGCGCCAGCAGTGAGTCGGGTGGACAGGGGGAGGGGGCTATTCAGTACTTC. Encoded protein: CASSESGGQGEGAIQYF.

This rearrangement joins TRBV5-1 to TRBJ2-1; the D gene is possibly TRBD2 (6 bases). The CDR3 has 13 amino acids. Germline V gene data show CDR1 as SGHRS and CDR2 as YFSETQ. V was pared by 2 bases and J by 7 bases, with 10 bases between. The CDR3 sequence is CASSLASANEQFF. CDR3 in DNA: TGCGCCAGCAGCTTAGCTAGCGCGAATGAGCAGTTCTTC.

The chain links TRBV28 to TRBJ1-1; D is uncertain. This CDR3 contains 12 residues. Germline V gives CDR1 MDHEN, CDR2 SYDVKM. The V and J ends lost 5 bases and 7 bases respectively, with 11 bases between them. CDR3 amino acids: CASSPSPLEAFF. The CDR3 region has the DNA TGTGCCAGCAGTCCCTCTCCCCTTGAAGCTTTCTTT.

The chain combines TRBV27 with TRBJ2-7, with D possibly matching TRBD2 (6 bases). This CDR3 is 14 amino acids long. V was pared by 3 bases and J by 3 bases, with 12 bases between. Germline V gene lookup returns CDR1 MNHEY and CDR2 SMNVEV (reference sequence). The CDR3 DNA sequence: TGTGCCAGCAGTTTTGGGCGGGAAAACTACGAGCAGTACTTC. It translates to CASSFGRENYEQYF.

The chain employs TRBV19 and TRBJ2-1; 11 nucleotides line up with TRBD2. CDR1 and CDR2 (germline): LNHDA, SQIVND (reference sequence). V shed 3 bases, J shed 6 bases, and the junction held 4 bases outside the gene matches. This CDR3 comprises 15 residues. The CDR3 reads CASSITSGSPNEQFF. CDR3 nucleotide sequence: TGTGCCAGTAGTATTACTAGCGGGAGCCCCAATGAGCAGTTCTTC.

This clone was found once. V gene TRBV7-6 combines with J gene TRBJ2-7; D may match TRBD1 or TRBD2 (5 bases each). Germline V gives CDR1 SGHVS, CDR2 FNYEAQ. V was cut by 11 bases and J by 4 bases, with 18 bases left in between. The CDR3 contains 13 residues. DNA of the CDR3: TGTGCCTCCGCCCGGGACGTAAAGTACGAGCAGTACTTC. It is translated as CASARDVKYEQYF.

This clone was seen just once. V gene TRBV28 combines with J gene TRBJ2-5, with 9 positions matching TRBD1. Germline V lookup: CDR1 MDHEN, CDR2 SYDVKM. This CDR3 comprises 21 residues. With 3 bases clipped from V and 2 bases from J, the junction kept 22 bases outside the gene matches. DNA of the CDR3: TGTGCCAGCAGTTTCCCTTACCTCACAGGGGGCAAACCGAACGATCAAGAGACCCAGTACTTC. It translates to CASSFPYLTGGKPNDQETQYF.

The genes are TRBV5-1 and TRBJ2-3, with 10 bases fitting TRBD2. This CDR3 is built from 18 residues. V lost 0 bases to trimming and J lost 4 bases; unmatched junction nucleotides: 11. Per germline, CDR1 SGHRS and CDR2 YFSETQ. The CDR3 reads CASSLAASGSERADTQYF. As DNA, the CDR3 is TGCGCCAGCAGCTTGGCCGCTAGCGGGAGCGAGAGGGCAGATACGCAGTATTTT.

The rearrangement joins TRBV7-2 to TRBJ1-2; possibly TRBD1 for D (6 bases). The V gene's germline CDR1 is SGHTA and CDR2 FQGNSA. The CDR3 is made up of 15 amino acids. Trimming removed 5 bases at V and 6 bases at J, with 19 bases between. The CDR3 reads CASSAEGTPEHGYTF. DNA of the CDR3: TGTGCCAGCAGCGCCGAAGGGACACCCGAACATGGCTACACCTTC.

The genes are TRBV4-2 and TRBJ1-2, with D perhaps TRBD1 (6 bases). Germline assignment: CDR1 LGHNA and CDR2 YNFKEQ. V lost 0 bases to trimming and J lost 3 bases, with 11 bases between them. The CDR3 covers 15 residues. The DNA for the CDR3 is TGTGCCAGCAGCCAAGATACAGGGAGTTACTATGGCTACACCTTC. This codes for CASSQDTGSYYGYTF.

The chain links TRBV27 to TRBJ2-7, with 7 bases that match TRBD1. CDR3 length: 16 amino acids. Unmatched junction bases numbered 7, after V lost 0 bases and J lost 2 bases. Germline assignment: CDR1 MNHEY and CDR2 SMNVEV (reference sequence). CDR3 bases: TGTGCCAGCAGTTTATCGGCCGACAGGGCCACCTACGAGCAGTACTTC. It specifies CASSLSADRATYEQYF.

V is TRBV7-9 and J is TRBJ2-5, with a weak D call TRBD1 (5 bases). V was pared by 7 bases and J by 3 bases, with 9 bases between. The CDR3 has 12 residues. Germline CDR1 is SEHNR and CDR2 is FQNEAQ (reference sequence). CDR3 coding DNA: TGTGCCAGCACAGGGATCAAAGAGACCCAGTACTTC. Amino acid sequence: CASTGIKETQYF. The variable domain in full, with the rest retrieved from reference TRBV7-9 and TRBJ2-5, is DTGVSQNPRHKITKRGQNVTFRCDPISEHNRLYWYRQTLGQGPEFLTYFQNEAQLEKSRLLSDRFSAERPKGSFSTLEIQRTEQGDSAMYLCASTGIKETQYFGPGTRLLVL.

This sequence joins TRBV19 and TRBJ2-3; no definite D call. Germline V gene lookup returns CDR1 LNHDA and CDR2 SQIVND (reference sequence). The V end was cut by 6 bases, the J end by 4 bases, with 8 bases between. CDR3 length: 12 amino acids. Here the CDR3 DNA reads TGTGCCAGTAGGCGGTCCCCAGATACGCAGTATTTT. Encoded protein: CASRRSPDTQYF.

This chain joins TRBV10-3 and TRBJ2-7; maybe TRBD2 (5 bases). CDR1 is ENHRY, CDR2 SYGVKD, per germline. The CDR3 extends over 14 amino acids. Trimming stripped 0 bases from V and 6 bases from J, with 12 bases between. CDR3 sequence: CAISESGPRGEQYF. The CDR3 nucleotides read TGTGCCATCAGTGAGTCCGGGCCCCGGGGCGAGCAGTACTTC.

This clone was seen just once. The rearrangement joins TRBV10-3 to TRBJ2-1; 10 bases fit TRBD2. Germline V gives CDR1 ENHRY, CDR2 SYGVKD. The ends lost 6 bases at V and 8 bases at J; junction bases unmatched: 13. The CDR3 consists of 16 residues. CDR3 region: CAISLWASGSVYEQFF. Here the CDR3 DNA reads TGTGCCATCAGCCTATGGGCTAGCGGGAGTGTCTATGAGCAGTTCTTC.

The sample holds one count of this clone. The chain uses TRBV7-3 and TRBJ2-3; D is ambiguous. The CDR3 contains 15 residues. Deletions cut 2 bases from V and 1 base from J, with 10 bases between. Germline V gene sequence: CDR1 SGHTA, CDR2 FQGTGA. The CDR3 DNA reads TGTGCCAGCAGCTTAGGGGTTTCCGGCACAGATACGCAGTATTTT. This translates into CASSLGVSGTDTQYF.